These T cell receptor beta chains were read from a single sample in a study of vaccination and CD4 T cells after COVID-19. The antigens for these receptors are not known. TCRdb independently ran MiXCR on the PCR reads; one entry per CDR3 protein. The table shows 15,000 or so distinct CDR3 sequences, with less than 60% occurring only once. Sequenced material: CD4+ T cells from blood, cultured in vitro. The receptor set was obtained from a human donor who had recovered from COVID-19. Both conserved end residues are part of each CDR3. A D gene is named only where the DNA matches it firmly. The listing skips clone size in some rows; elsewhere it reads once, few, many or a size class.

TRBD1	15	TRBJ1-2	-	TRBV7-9	CASSLGADRRYGYTF	TGTGCCAGCAGCTTAGGGGCGGACAGGAGGTATGGCTACACCTTC
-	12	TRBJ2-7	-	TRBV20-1	CSAQRTSYEQYF	TGCAGTGCTCAGAGGACAAGCTACGAGCAGTACTTC
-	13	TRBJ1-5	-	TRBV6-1	CACTRGVRQPQHF	TGTGCGTGCACCCGGGGGGTAAGGCAGCCCCAGCATTTT
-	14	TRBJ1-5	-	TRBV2	CASTSLRGGGPQHF	TGTGCCAGCACATCCCTCCGCGGGGGAGGACCCCAGCATTTT
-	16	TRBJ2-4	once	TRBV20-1	CSAVSGGGKTKNIQYF	TGCAGTGCTGTATCCGGAGGGGGCAAAACCAAAAACATTCAGTACTTC
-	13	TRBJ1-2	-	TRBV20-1	CSARQGLHYGYTF	TGCAGTGCTAGGCAGGGGTTGCACTATGGCTACACCTTC
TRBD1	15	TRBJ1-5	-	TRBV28	CASSFGTGEAQPQHF	TGTGCCAGCAGTTTCGGGACAGGGGAGGCTCAGCCCCAGCATTTT
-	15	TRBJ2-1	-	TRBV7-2	CASTLGASGYNEQFF	TGTGCCAGCACCCTGGGGGCTAGCGGATACAATGAGCAGTTCTTC
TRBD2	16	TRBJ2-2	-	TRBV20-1	CSARKSGSTGTGELFF	TGCAGTGCTAGGAAGAGCGGGAGCACAGGCACCGGGGAGCTGTTTTTT
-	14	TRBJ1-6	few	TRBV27	CASSLSPRGSPLHF	TGTGCCAGCAGTTTATCCCCTCGAGGTTCACCCCTCCACTTT
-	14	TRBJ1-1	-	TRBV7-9	CASSLGRGNTEAFF	TGTGCCAGCAGCTTAGGGCGGGGGAACACTGAAGCTTTCTTT
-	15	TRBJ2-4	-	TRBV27	CASSLVGEAKNIQYF	TGTGCCAGCAGTTTAGTTGGAGAAGCCAAAAACATTCAGTACTTC
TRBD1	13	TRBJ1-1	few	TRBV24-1	CATSDRTGIEAFF	TGTGCCACCAGTGACCGGACAGGAATTGAAGCTTTCTTT
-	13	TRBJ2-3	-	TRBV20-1	CSARVEGGDTQYF	TGCAGTGCTAGAGTGGAGGGCGGAGATACGCAGTATTTT
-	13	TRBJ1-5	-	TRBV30	CAWSVGGNQPQHF	TGTGCCTGGAGTGTAGGGGGGAATCAGCCCCAGCATTTT
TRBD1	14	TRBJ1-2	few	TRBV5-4	CASSGGDSRKGYTF	TGTGCCAGCAGCGGGGGGGACAGTAGAAAGGGCTACACCTTC
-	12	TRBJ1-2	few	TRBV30	CAWSVTAWSYTF	TGTGCCTGGAGTGTAACGGCCTGGTCCTACACCTTC
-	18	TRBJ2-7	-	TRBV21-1	CASSIFLIPRDREDEQYF	TGTGCCAGCAGCATCTTTTTAATCCCCCGGGACAGGGAGGACGAGCAGTACTTC
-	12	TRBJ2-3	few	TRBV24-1	CATRTTGDTQYF	TGTGCCACGAGGACAACCGGAGATACGCAGTATTTT
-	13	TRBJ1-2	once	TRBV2	CASSGTGENGYTF	TGTGCCAGCAGTGGAACGGGTGAGAACGGCTACACCTTC
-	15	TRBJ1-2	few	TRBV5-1	CASALSTETNYGYTF	TGCGCCAGCGCGTTATCGACAGAAACCAACTATGGCTACACCTTC
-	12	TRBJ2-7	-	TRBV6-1	CASSPAGESGYF	TGTGCCAGCAGCCCCGCAGGGGAAAGCGGGTACTTC
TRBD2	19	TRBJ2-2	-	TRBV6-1	CANTSPGGTGRANTGELFF	TGTGCCAACACCTCACCGGGTGGTACCGGGAGGGCTAACACCGGGGAGCTGTTTTTT
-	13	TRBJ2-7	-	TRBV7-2	CASSGLGPYEQYF	TGTGCCAGCAGCGGTCTAGGGCCCTACGAGCAGTACTTC
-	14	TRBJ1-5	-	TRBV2	CASRGFSYNQPQHF	TGTGCCAGCAGGGGTTTCTCTTACAATCAGCCCCAGCATTTT
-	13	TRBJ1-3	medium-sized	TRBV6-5	CASSYSLRNTIYF	TGTGCCAGCAGTTACTCGCTCCGGAACACCATATATTTT
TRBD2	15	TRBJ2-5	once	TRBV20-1	CSAKGLAGGEETQYF	TGCAGTGCTAAGGGACTAGCGGGAGGAGAAGAGACCCAGTACTTC
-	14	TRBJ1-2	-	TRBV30	CAWSRDRTNYGYTF	TGTGCCTGGAGTCGGGACCGGACTAACTATGGCTACACCTTC
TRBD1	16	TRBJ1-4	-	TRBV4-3	CASSRTGAGTNEKLFF	TGCGCCAGCAGCCGGACAGGGGCAGGAACTAATGAAAAACTGTTTTTT
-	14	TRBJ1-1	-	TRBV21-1	CASSGDRANTEAFF	TGTGCCAGCAGCGGGGACAGAGCGAACACTGAAGCTTTCTTT
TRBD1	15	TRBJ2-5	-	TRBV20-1	CSARDKWTGMETQYF	TGCAGTGCTAGAGATAAGTGGACAGGGATGGAGACCCAGTACTTC
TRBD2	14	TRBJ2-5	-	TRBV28	CASSLKLAGVPQYF	TGTGCCAGCAGTTTGAAGCTAGCGGGAGTACCCCAGTACTTC
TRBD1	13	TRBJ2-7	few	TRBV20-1	CSATPTGAYEQYF	TGCAGTGCCACCCCGACAGGGGCCTACGAGCAGTACTTC
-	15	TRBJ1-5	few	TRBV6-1	CASSTTPSSNQPQHF	TGTGCCAGCAGTACGACTCCGAGTAGCAATCAGCCCCAGCATTTT
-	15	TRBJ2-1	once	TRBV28	CASSLPDTSYNEQFF	TGTGCCAGCAGTTTACCGGACACCTCCTACAATGAGCAGTTCTTC
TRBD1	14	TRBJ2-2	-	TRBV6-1	CASRRQGWTGELFF	TGTGCCAGCAGAAGACAGGGCTGGACCGGGGAGCTGTTTTTT
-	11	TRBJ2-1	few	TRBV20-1	CSASGGLVQFF	TGCAGTGCTAGTGGGGGTCTGGTGCAGTTCTTC
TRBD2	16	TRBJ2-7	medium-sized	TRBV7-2	CASSFPSGRASYEQYF	TGTGCCAGCAGCTTTCCTAGCGGGAGGGCCAGTTACGAGCAGTACTTC
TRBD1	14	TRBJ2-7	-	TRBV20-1	CSAEPGQGAYEQYF	TGCAGTGCGGAGCCGGGACAGGGGGCCTACGAGCAGTACTTC
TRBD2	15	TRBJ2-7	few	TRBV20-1	CSAMVFGAGGNEQYF	TGCAGTGCTATGGTTTTCGGAGCGGGAGGGAACGAGCAGTACTTC
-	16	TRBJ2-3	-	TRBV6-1	CASSGGRGSGGDTQYF	TGTGCCAGCAGTGGGGGAAGGGGTAGTGGAGGAGATACGCAGTATTTT